This T cell receptor (beta chain) stems from a study of cytomegalovirus exposure and HLA in healthy donors (dated by TCRdb to about 2017). With respect to the entire study: An earlier analysis of fewer than 750 of the donors reported 276 Gb of sequence data and 117 million unique TCR beta sequences obtained from roughly 180 million T cells. A later genetic analysis took genome-wide SNP genotypes for about three fifths of the 666 donors and used that subset as a discovery cohort. To study patterns of TCR occurrence, a later analysis re-analyzed previously published TCR beta repertoires from just over 650 donors and added high-resolution HLA genotyping. The genetic ancestry cluster associated with self-reported Caucasian donors included 81% of the roughly 390 genotyped donors. Along with the roughly 710-subject first cohort, a separate validation cohort of over a hundred different subjects was used. The aim of the study was to test whether cataloging public T cell receptors could identify signatures of past pathogen exposure. An earlier analysis of more than 450 of the donors used high-throughput TCR beta sequencing to judge whether each TCR beta V gene segment behaved as functional or pseudogenic. The later analysis used no new phenotypic data to find candidate immune exposures, relying instead on TCR beta sequences and their occurrence across donors. Several DR-DQ haplotypes were treated as single units for association and clustering because of strong linkage in the cohort. The study combined high-throughput TCR immunosequencing, statistical association of individual TCRs with disease status, and machine learning to predict cytomegalovirus infection status. Typing coverage differed by locus: A, B, C, DRB1 and DQB1 were typed in about 629-640 donors, DQA1 in 522, DPA1 in some 600, and DPB1 in 450 to 490. Alongside the repertoire data, information on donor age, sex, ethnicity and CMV serostatus was compiled. Every repertoire in the discovery cohort had been generated on one and the same sequencing platform. The study profiled the T cell repertoires of more than 500 subjects by immunosequencing and related them to cytomegalovirus serostatus. HLA typing included class I and class II loci at four-digit resolution. An early release that covered more than 550 HLA-typed donors contained approximately 300 gigabases of sequencing data and about 84 million unique TCR sequences. Among about 390 genotyped donors of the cohort, an average of about 240,000 unique TCR beta nucleotide sequences were sequenced per donor, 15% to 20% of them non-productive.

Library creation used the immunoSEQ multiplex PCR assay. A mixture of 60 forward primers for TCR Vbeta segments and 13 reverse primers for TCR Jbeta segments was used in the multiplex PCR. The CDR3 region of rearranged TCR beta genes was amplified from genomic DNA with a multiplex PCR assay. On the Illumina HiSeq System, the amplified TCR beta libraries were sequenced as 87-base-pair reads. Processing in the source paper ran as follows. A later analysis counted about 76 million unique TCR beta chains across the 550 to 700 repertoires, and 9 million to 14 million of these chains were shared by at least two donors. To remove PCR and sequencing errors, raw reads were error-corrected and collapsed into unique sequences using a nearest-neighbor algorithm that merged closely related sequences. To assign V, D and J gene segments, CDR3 sequences were aligned to IMGT reference sequences. For a sequence to be retained, a match of at least six nucleotides was required to both a V gene segment and a J gene segment. A rearrangement was called productive if the CDR3 had no stop codons and remained in frame with V and J, and every other rearrangement was called non-productive. Following IMGT convention, CDR3 was defined as the stretch from the second conserved V-encoded cysteine up to the conserved J-encoded phenylalanine. Sequences without an unambiguous match to a single V gene segment were excluded from the earlier analysis of a few hundred of the donors. An earlier analysis of around 600 of the donors classified V segments as functional when productive rearrangements were above 56.7% and as segregating when the standard deviation between donors was above 5%. A statistical classification framework was built for diagnosing cytomegalovirus status from the catalog of TCR beta chain sequences. In a later analysis, TCR nucleotide sequences were compared against IMGT/GENE-DB human TR gene sequences so that V and J genes could be assigned. The TCRdist pipeline was used in a later analysis to assign CDR3 sequences and most-parsimonious VDJ recombination scenarios. In a later analysis, each TCR beta chain was defined by its CDR3 amino acid sequence together with its V-gene family, and reads without a unique V-gene family were excluded. In a later analysis, around 650 highly shared, low-generation-probability nucleotide sequences were removed to address suspected cross-contamination and a sequencing artifact. A later analysis calculated a clonal expansion index for each public chain from normalized within-repertoire ranks of inferred template counts. Generation probabilities in a later analysis came from a VDJ recombination model fitted to out-of-frame rearrangements, and those results were checked against IGoR. In a later analysis, TCR-TCR, TCR-HLA and TCR-CMV co-occurrence was scored with hypergeometric tests, and a repertoire-size bias correction was applied to TCR pairs. A later analysis estimated false discovery rates by permuting HLA or CMV assignments 20 times. In a later analysis, co-occurring TCRs were grouped using DBSCAN, with TCRdist sequence similarity added in when clustering inside HLA-allele-positive subsets. For co-occurrence clustering, repertoires with fewer than 30,000 or more than 120,000 public chains were excluded, along with four to six repertoires with anomalous nucleotide sharing. TCRdb carries this immuneACCESS record with in-frame sequences only. Its versions omit some clonotypes, under half of them owing to an unresolved V gene in the studies checked, with the rest unexplained. V and J calls and clone size are given by that table; D and trimming were obtained from the DNA. In this sample the table shows about 160,000 clones, approximately 81% of which occur a single time. In total, the top ten clones hold roughly 2.3% of the sample.

The cohort was made up of 650 to 700 healthy bone marrow donors. At the time of sampling, all cohort members were nominally healthy, though unrecorded immune exposures were likely present. The donor tested CMV seronegative, placing the donor among the approximately 360 seronegative members of the cohort. A peripheral blood sample was provided by each donor, and peripheral blood mononuclear cells were used for TCR beta sequencing. The Qiagen DNeasy Blood Extraction Kit was used to extract genomic DNA from the blood cell samples. CDR1 and CDR2, per the germline V gene, are MGHDK and SYGVNS. Deletion took 3 bases off V and 1 base off J, with a span of 9 bases between the germline ends. Taken from cysteine to phenylalanine, the CDR3 has 15 residues. The entry retains the CDR3 DNA only, 45 bases that are in frame from base 1. Broad study findings and their caveats: HLA typing was unavailable for some donors at each locus, so association tests used only the typed subset. The sequencing pipeline was judged likely to have produced a cluster of highly shared sequence variants as a technical artifact. When HLA alleles, especially DR and DQ, strongly co-occurred, TCR associations were difficult to assign to individual alleles. At a false discovery rate of 0.05, a later analysis linked around 15,000 TCR beta sequences to specific HLA alleles. Presence/absence analyses assumed roughly uniform sequencing depth across donors, an assumption that may not hold. CMV serostatus was the only immune exposure information available for the cohort. In a later analysis, HLA-associated TCR beta chains showed more clonal expansion and lower generation probabilities than non-associated chains that were equally common. A further reported finding was that TCR beta sequences accurately predicted the HLA-A and HLA-B alleles for most subjects in the first cohort. This cohort had only TCR beta chains sequenced, and the lack of alpha or paired-chain data limited which features could be detected. In vitro tests confirmed that a few of the cytomegalovirus-associated TCR beta chains recognize cytomegalovirus antigens. The study gave a list of over 150 TCR beta chains associated with cytomegalovirus. An association between a missense DCLRE1C variant and V-gene and J-gene trimming of TCR beta chains was found in a later genetic analysis and replicated in an independent cohort. In a later genetic analysis, fewer N-insertions in productive TCRs were reported among donors in an Asian-associated ancestry cluster than the roughly 710-donor mean. In a later analysis, most CMV-associated TCR beta chains were found to appear HLA-restricted, with HLA associations seemingly driven largely by CMV exposure. In both the original and validation cohorts, the classifier was reported to diagnose cytomegalovirus status with high specificity and sensitivity. Because counts were too low, about 15 rarely observed V segments, including chromosome 9 orphons, were left out of the earlier analysis of some 640 of the donors. Because the 87-base-pair reads could not distinguish some IMGT-functional V segments, including TRBV6-2 and TRBV6-3, those segments were excluded. According to the authors, the approach could potentially be generalized to other disease states and immunological phenotypes. An earlier analysis of 450 to 750 of the donors showed that most TCR beta V segments appeared in productive rearrangements either about 87% or about 30% of the time, which broadly matched IMGT annotations. Several of the top co-occurrence clusters appeared to be linked to parvovirus B19, influenza, CMV and Epstein-Barr virus, according to a later analysis. In a later analysis, TCR association rates were found to vary across HLA loci, with the most associated TCRs seen for DRB1 alleles and the fewest for HLA-C alleles. Linkage disequilibrium might explain the correlated functional status among segregating V segments, but an unknown experimental factor could not be excluded. Most TCR sequences were observed very rarely across donors, whereas some public TCRs were present in many individuals.

Note on this clone: Its binding antigen is unknown. The input lacks base qualities; no much larger clone sits a single base away.

The sequencing sample was made of PBMCs. This clonotype was obtained from a male donor in good health and CMV-seronegative. The chain joins TRBV25-1 to TRBJ1-4; a weak D assignment points to TRBD1 (5 bases agree). The sequenced DNA: TGTGCCAGCAGTGACGGAAGGGGAACTAATGAAAAACTGTTTTTT. Translation gives CASSDGRGTNEKLFF.